The entry that follows covers one TCR beta chain sequence. Its binding antigen is unknown. Base qualities are not recorded, but no much larger clone differs from it by a single base. Libraries were constructed by the immunoSEQ multiplex PCR assay. TCRdb's version of the immuneACCESS table is confined to in-frame rearrangements and falls short of the full clone set. An unresolved V gene accounts for under half of the shortfall where checked; the remainder is of unknown origin. Across this sample there are tens of thousands of clones, with 65% to 85% seen only once. The ten largest clones take up around 2.5% of the sample. The data are from a study of radiotherapy plus CTLA-4 blockade in lung cancer (dated by TCRdb to the late 2010s). About the full investigation: Among enrolled patients, 15% to 20% had an objective response and 30% to 40% reached disease control.

Focal radiation therapy combined with CTLA-4 blockade (ipilimumab) was tested in patients with chemo-refractory metastatic non-small-cell lung cancer. The paper as a whole reports these results and caveats: TCR clones derived from tumors expanded in peripheral blood after treatment with radiotherapy and ipilimumab. Early dynamic changes in blood T cell clones, together with increased serum interferon-beta after radiation, were reported as the strongest predictors of response.

From a lookup of the germline V gene, CDR1 and CDR2 are SGHTA and FQGNSA. The CDR3 contains 14 residues, cysteine and phenylalanine counted. The read is trimmed to its CDR3 DNA, 42 bases read in frame from base 1. Germline trimming: 4 bases from V, 6 bases from J; junction bases outside gene matches: 8. The sequencing used peripheral blood, collected from a patient treated with radiotherapy plus ipilimumab. The clonotype originates from a human donor with non-small cell lung cancer whose response to radiotherapy plus ipilimumab could not be evaluated. The sequence is built from TRBV7-2 and TRBJ1-2; a stretch of 7 junction bases matches TRBD1. The bases are TGTGCCAGCAGCTCTTTGACAGGGATGGATGGCTACACCTTC. Translation gives CASSSLTGMDGYTF.